This TCR beta chain emerged from a study of post-analysis software for immune sequencing data. Each TCR beta cDNA library carried unique molecular identifiers. TCRdb fed the PCR reads into MiXCR, producing one record per CDR3 protein. The table shows hundreds of thousands of distinct CDR3 sequences, with 35% to 40% occurring only once. About this clonotype: Its specificity is unknown.

Findings and caveats of the study: Controls showed lower frequencies than patients for 4 or 5 TRBV segments, and TRBV5-6, TRBV5-1 and TRBV20-1 were among these.

Germline V CDR1 and CDR2: SNHLY, FYNNEI. The V end lost 6 bases, the J end lost 4 bases, and 13 bases lay between the germline ends. The length of the CDR3 is 14 residues. The sample taken for sequencing was blood. The genes are TRBV2 and TRBJ1-5; D uncertain. This sequence was found in a girl aged 10-17 years with multiple sclerosis. The CDR3 reads CASRGLGRNQPQHF. CDR3 DNA: TGTGCCAGCAGGGGCCTCGGGAGGAATCAGCCCCAGCATTTT.